The sequence of this T cell receptor beta chain was determined in a study of cytomegalovirus exposure and HLA in healthy donors (dated by TCRdb to the late 2010s). As for the study more broadly: An earlier analysis of roughly 610 of the donors reported approximately 280 Gb of sequence data and around 110 million unique TCR beta sequences obtained from around 190 million T cells. HLA typing included class I and class II loci at four-digit resolution. Donor age, sex, ethnicity and CMV serostatus were compiled alongside the repertoire data. An early release covering 500 to 750 HLA-typed donors comprised 300 to 350 gigabases of sequencing data and tens of millions of unique TCR sequences. The aim of the study was to test whether cataloging public T cell receptors could identify signatures of past pathogen exposure. Along with the approximately 670-subject first cohort, a separate validation cohort of over a hundred different subjects was used. To study patterns of TCR occurrence, a later analysis re-analyzed previously published TCR beta repertoires from 500 to 850 donors and added high-resolution HLA genotyping. The number of typed donors differed by locus: 629-630 for A, B, C, DRB1 and DQB1; 522 for DQA1; around 580 for DPA1; and some 470 for DPB1. To predict cytomegalovirus infection status, the study brought together high-throughput TCR immunosequencing, statistical association of individual TCRs with disease status, and machine learning. A later genetic analysis used genome-wide SNP genotypes for about 60% of the roughly 700 donors, treating that subset as a discovery cohort. Because of strong linkage in the cohort, roughly five DR-DQ haplotypes were treated as single units for association and clustering. To decide whether each TCR beta V gene segment behaved as functional or pseudogenic, an earlier analysis of approximately 600 of the donors relied on high-throughput TCR beta sequencing. The study used immunosequencing to profile the T cell repertoires of 666 subjects and linked those repertoires to cytomegalovirus serostatus. Every repertoire in the discovery cohort had been generated on one and the same sequencing platform. Among the roughly 410 genotyped donors, under 90% belonged to the genetic ancestry cluster associated with self-reported Caucasian donors. On average, about 200,000 unique TCR beta nucleotide sequences were sequenced per donor among more than 350 genotyped donors of the cohort, with 15% to 20% of those sequences being non-productive. In the later analysis, no new phenotypic data were used to find candidate immune exposures; instead, reliance was placed on TCR beta sequences and their occurrence across donors. Results the study describes overall, beyond this receptor: In a later genetic analysis, a missense DCLRE1C variant was associated with V-gene and J-gene trimming of TCR beta chains, and the association was replicated in an independent cohort. A later analysis found that HLA-associated TCR beta chains were more clonally expanded and had lower generation probabilities than equally common non-associated chains. For the cohort, immune exposure information was limited to CMV serostatus. Because HLA typing was unavailable for some donors at each locus, only the typed subset was used in association tests. Assigning TCR associations to individual alleles was difficult when HLA alleles, especially DR and DQ, strongly co-occurred. Specific HLA alleles were associated with 18,000 or so TCR beta sequences at a false discovery rate of 0.05 in a later analysis. A further reported finding was that TCR beta sequences accurately predicted the HLA-A and HLA-B alleles for most subjects in the first cohort. In this cohort, only TCR beta chains were sequenced, and detectable features were limited by the absence of alpha or paired-chain data. A later analysis reported that several top co-occurrence clusters appeared linked to parvovirus B19, influenza, CMV and Epstein-Barr virus. The sequencing pipeline was judged likely to have produced a cluster of highly shared sequence variants as a technical artifact. Because the 87-base-pair reads could not distinguish some IMGT-functional V segments, including TRBV6-2 and TRBV6-3, those segments were excluded. Three of the identified cytomegalovirus-associated TCR beta chains were confirmed in vitro to be specific for cytomegalovirus antigens. The authors suggested that the approach could potentially be generalized to other disease states and immunological phenotypes. In a later genetic analysis, fewer N-insertions in productive TCRs were reported among donors in an Asian-associated ancestry cluster than the roughly 700-donor mean. Correlated functional status among segregating V segments might be attributable to linkage disequilibrium, but an unknown experimental factor could not be ruled out. Most TCR sequences were seen in very few donors, while some public TCRs were found in many individuals. Most CMV-associated TCR beta chains appeared to be HLA-restricted in a later analysis, and the HLA associations seemed to be driven largely by CMV exposure. In an earlier analysis of fewer than 750 of the donors, most TCR beta V segments were observed in productive rearrangements about 87% or about 30% of the time, broadly matching IMGT annotations. In both the original and validation cohorts, the classifier was reported to diagnose cytomegalovirus status with high specificity and sensitivity. The presence/absence analyses assumed that sequencing depth was roughly uniform across donors, and that assumption may not be true. A later analysis found that TCR association rates varied across HLA loci, with DRB1 alleles showing the most associated TCRs and HLA-C alleles the fewest. Because counts were too low, under 20 rarely observed V segments, including chromosome 9 orphons, were left out of the earlier analysis of 587 of the donors. In the study, some 180 TCR beta chains were listed as associated with cytomegalovirus.

The cohort consisted of 670 or so healthy bone marrow donors. All cohort members were sampled while nominally healthy, although unrecorded immune exposures were likely present. The donor was CMV seronegative and belonged to the group of several hundred seronegative cohort members. Each donor provided a peripheral blood sample, and peripheral blood mononuclear cells were used for TCR beta sequencing. The Qiagen DNeasy Blood Extraction Kit was used to extract genomic DNA from the blood cell samples. About this clone: Its antigen target is currently unknown. No qualities accompany the bases; no much larger clone lies one base away.

The CDR3 holds 12 amino acids from the cysteine to the phenylalanine. Only the CDR3 portion is preserved as DNA: 36 bases, with reading frame beginning at the first base. The trim is 4 bases for V and 5 bases for J, with a gap of 8 bases between the germline ends. CDR1 SQVTM and CDR2 ANQGSEA were looked up in the germline V gene. The library relied on the immunoSEQ multiplex PCR assay. The multiplex PCR relied on a mix of 60 forward primers for TCR Vbeta segments and 13 reverse primers for TCR Jbeta segments. Amplification of the CDR3 region of rearranged TCR beta genes was performed with a multiplex PCR assay on genomic DNA. On the Illumina HiSeq System, the amplified TCR beta libraries were sequenced as 87-base-pair reads. Concerning the study's data processing: A later analysis tallied 75 million to 85 million unique TCR beta chains across the roughly 610 repertoires, and about 10 million of those chains were shared by two or more donors. To remove PCR and sequencing errors, raw reads were error-corrected and collapsed into unique sequences using a nearest-neighbor algorithm that merged closely related sequences. CDR3 sequences were aligned to IMGT reference sequences to assign V, D and J gene segments. Each retained sequence needed at least a six-nucleotide match to both a V gene segment and a J gene segment. A rearrangement counted as productive if the CDR3 had no stop codons and remained in frame with V and J, and every other rearrangement counted as non-productive. CDR3 was defined by IMGT convention, running from the second conserved V-encoded cysteine to the conserved J-encoded phenylalanine. In an earlier analysis of roughly 610 of the donors, sequences lacking an unambiguous match to a single V gene segment were excluded. An earlier analysis of several hundred of the donors called V segments functional above 56.7% productive rearrangements and segregating when the between-donor standard deviation exceeded 5%. A statistical classification framework was built for diagnosing cytomegalovirus status from the catalog of TCR beta chain sequences. In a later analysis, V and J genes were assigned by comparing TCR nucleotide sequences against IMGT/GENE-DB human TR gene sequences. In a later analysis, CDR3 sequences and most-parsimonious VDJ recombination scenarios were assigned using the TCRdist pipeline. A later analysis defined each TCR beta chain by its CDR3 amino acid sequence plus V-gene family, and excluded reads lacking a unique V-gene family. As a way to deal with suspected cross-contamination and a sequencing artifact, a later analysis dropped nearly 600 nucleotide sequences that were highly shared and had low generation probability. A later analysis calculated a clonal expansion index for each public chain from normalized within-repertoire ranks of inferred template counts. A later analysis computed generation probabilities with a VDJ recombination model fitted to out-of-frame rearrangements, and checked the results against IGoR. Hypergeometric tests were used in a later analysis to score TCR-TCR, TCR-HLA and TCR-CMV co-occurrence, with a repertoire-size bias correction applied to the TCR pairs. In a later analysis, false discovery rates were estimated by permuting HLA or CMV assignments 20 times. In a later analysis, co-occurring TCRs were grouped with DBSCAN, and TCRdist sequence similarity was added when clustering was performed within HLA-allele-positive subsets. Repertoires with fewer than 30,000 or more than 120,000 public chains were left out of co-occurrence clustering, as were about five repertoires with anomalous nucleotide sharing. TCRdb mirrors the immuneACCESS table, restricted to in-frame sequences. Some clones are absent from its copies; in checked studies, under half trace to an unresolved V gene, and the reason for the others is unknown. V, J and clone size reflect that table, while D and trimming were determined from the DNA. Here the sample has fewer than 200,000 clones; 73% occur a single time. The ten largest make up roughly 1.9% of the sample.

The sequencing input was PBMCs. This receptor chain uses TRBV29-1 and TRBJ2-2, with TRBD2 tentatively as D gene (6 bases match). The TCR sequence derives from a woman aged 25 to 39 in good health and CMV-seronegative. The CDR3 protein: CSVVGGTGELFF. At the DNA level, the sequence is TGCAGCGTTGTGGGGGGTACCGGGGAGCTGTTTTTT.